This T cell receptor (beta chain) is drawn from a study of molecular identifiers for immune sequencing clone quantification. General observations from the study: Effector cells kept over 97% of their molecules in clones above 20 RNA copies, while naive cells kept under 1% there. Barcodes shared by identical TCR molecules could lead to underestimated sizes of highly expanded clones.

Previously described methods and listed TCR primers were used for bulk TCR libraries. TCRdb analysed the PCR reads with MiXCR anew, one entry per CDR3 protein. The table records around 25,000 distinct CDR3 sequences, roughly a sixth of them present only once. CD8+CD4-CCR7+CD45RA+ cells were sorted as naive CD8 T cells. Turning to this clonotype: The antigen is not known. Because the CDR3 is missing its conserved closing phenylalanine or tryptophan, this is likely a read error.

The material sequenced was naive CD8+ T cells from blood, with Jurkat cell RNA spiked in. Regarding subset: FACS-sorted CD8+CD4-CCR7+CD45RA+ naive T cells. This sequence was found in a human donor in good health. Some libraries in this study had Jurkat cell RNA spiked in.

CDR3 protein: CASGVQAFS. The CDR3, as DNA: TGCGCCAGCGGGGTTCAAGCTTTCTCT. V gene TRBV7-9 combines with J gene TRBJ1-1; unclear D gene. CDR1 and CDR2 from the germline V gene are SEHNR and FQNEAQ (reference sequence). The CDR3 runs to 9 residues.